This T cell receptor beta chain was retrieved from a study of cytomegalovirus exposure and HLA in healthy donors. Overall study results and limits: When a later analysis compared HLA-associated TCR beta chains with equally common others, the HLA-associated chains turned out to be more clonally expanded and to have lower generation probabilities. In a later analysis, common viral pathogens appeared linked to several of the most significant clusters.

About this clone itself: Its antigen is unknown.

The PCR employed 60 Vbeta primers together with 13 Jbeta primers. This table comes from immunoSEQ multiplex PCR, and its TCRdb copy is limited to in-frame clones, with some not included. The repertoire holds over 100,000 clones, with around 73% as singletons. At sampling all donors were nominally healthy, likely with unrecorded immune exposures. The CDR3 loop spans 13 amino acids. Germline V lookup: CDR1 MNHNS, CDR2 SASEGT. Between the trimmed V and J ends, which lost 8 bases and 5 bases, there was a span of 15 bases. The J gene is TRBJ1-2, the V gene TRBV6-1; D is perhaps TRBD1 (5 bases). The clonotype comes from a female donor in good health and CMV-seronegative. The sequencing input was PBMCs. CDR3 loop: CASHVGGGYGYTF. The CDR3 coding sequence is TGTGCCAGCCACGTGGGGGGAGGGTATGGCTACACCTTC.